This TCR beta chain was documented in a study of T cells in Graves' hyperthyroidism and ophthalmopathy. The trim removed 4 bases at V and 0 bases at J, leaving 18 bases unmatched. CDR3 length: 20 amino acids. CDR1 SGHRS and CDR2 YFSETQ come from the germline V gene. This clonotype has a count of ten or more. Its antigen is undetermined. Study results and limitations: The blood repertoire included most of the expanded thyroid clonotypes above 0.001.

TCR beta CDR3 regions were amplified from RNA transcripts. Researchers ran a first-round RT-PCR on the TCR CDR3 using the HTBI primer set. TCRdb fed the multiplex PCR reads into MiXCR, producing one record per CDR3 protein. The top ten hold roughly 7% of the sample, which has some 570,000 distinct CDR3 sequences, 14% seen once. This clonotype was sampled from a woman aged 18-29 years with Graves' ophthalmopathy. The J gene is TRBJ1-4, the V gene TRBV5-1, with 7 nucleotides matching TRBD1. The sequenced sample consisted of blood. The CDR3: CASSPLGGTGEDTTNEKLFF. The CDR3 DNA reads as TGCGCCAGCAGCCCGCTAGGGGGTACAGGGGAGGATACAACTAATGAAAAACTGTTTTTT. Full variable domain (remainder filled in from reference TRBV5-1 and TRBJ1-4): KAGVTQTPRYLIKTRGQQVTLSCSPISGHRSVSWYQQTPGQGLQFLFEYFSETQRNKGNFPGRFSGRQFSNSRSEMNVSTLELGDSALYLCASSPLGGTGEDTTNEKLFFGSGTQLSVL.